The 24 T cell receptor beta chains in this list originate from one sample, sequenced in a study of regulatory T cells in long-lasting Graves disease. The authors built TCR beta libraries using iRepertoire HTBI primers and Arm-PCR of CDR3 regions. Each CDR3 protein gets one entry after TCRdb re-called the multiplex PCR reads with MiXCR. The sample has 350,000 to 500,000 distinct CDR3 sequences; about 15% are singletons. Time point reported: newly diagnosed GD, antithyroid drugs for less than 3 months. RNA extracted from PBMCs served as the sequencing template. These data are also associated with another study on T cells in Graves' hyperthyroidism and ophthalmopathy.

Sequenced here: peripheral blood mononuclear cells (PBMCs), sampled at new diagnosis, from a patient treated with antithyroid drugs. The receptors originated from a woman in her forties or fifties with Graves disease.

Turning to this clonotype: This could be a read error, since a much larger clone is one nucleotide away. This chain connects TRBV5-8 to TRBJ2-5; unclear D gene. The CDR3 runs to 11 residues. CDR1 SGHTS and CDR2 YDEGEE come from the germline V gene. V was shortened by 7 bases and J by 4 bases, with 8 bases between the two germline ends. CDR3 DNA sequence: TGTGCCAGCGGCGGTTTAGAGACCCAGTACTTC. Its protein is CASGGLETQYF.

The sample holds one count of this clonotype. CDR3 region: CASSTGRWGEQYF. As DNA, the CDR3 is TGTGCCAGTAGTACCGGCCGTTGGGGCGAGCAGTACTTC. The rearrangement uses TRBV19 and TRBJ2-7; D remains unclear. This CDR3 has 13 amino acids. V was shortened by 4 bases and J by 6 bases, with 13 bases between the two germline ends. Germline V gene data show CDR1 as LNHDA and CDR2 as SQIVND (reference sequence).

This clonotype was seen a few times. The gene calls are TRBV11-1 and TRBJ2-3; D may be TRBD1 (5 bases). CDR3 length: 13 residues. Germline V CDR1 and CDR2: SGHAT, FQDESV (reference sequence). Between the trimmed V and J ends, which lost 3 bases and 5 bases, there was a span of 9 bases. The CDR3 bases are TGTGCCAGCAGCTTGGACCAGGGAGATACGCAGTATTTT. It is translated as CASSLDQGDTQYF.

V and J are TRBV20-1 and TRBJ2-5; D is possibly TRBD2 (6 bases). The germline V and J ends were trimmed by 1 base and 4 bases, with 13 bases remaining between them. This CDR3 comprises 14 residues. Per germline, CDR1 DFQATT and CDR2 SNEGSKA (reference sequence). The CDR3 region has the DNA TGCAGTGCTAGAGTCACCGGGACTCCAGAGACCCAGTACTTC. It codes for CSARVTGTPETQYF.

The chain carries TRBV19 and TRBJ1-5; D remains ambiguous. Germline V gene lookup returns CDR1 LNHDA and CDR2 SQIVND (reference sequence). V lost 3 bases and J 3 bases, leaving 12 bases between the germline ends. This CDR3 is built from 15 residues. For the CDR3, the DNA is TGTGCCAGTAGTATTGCCGGGAACCTCAATCAGCCCCAGCATTTT. Protein product: CASSIAGNLNQPQHF.

This clonotype was seen many times. V and J are TRBV2 and TRBJ1-2, with 9 bases matching TRBD1. V was pared by 3 bases and J by 4 bases, with 6 bases of the junction left unmatched. This CDR3 is 15 amino acids long. Germline CDR1 SNHLY, CDR2 FYNNEI. The CDR3 DNA reads as TGTGCCAGCAGTGACGGGACAGGGAAAATCTATGGCTACACCTTC. It specifies CASSDGTGKIYGYTF.

Only a few counts were recorded for this clonotype. The chain has TRBV5-4 and TRBJ2-3, with D tentatively TRBD2 (5 bases). The CDR3 totals 15 residues. The V gene lost 2 bases and the J gene lost 4 bases, with 14 bases spanning the gap. Germline CDR1 and CDR2: SGHNT and YYREEE (reference sequence). The CDR3 region is CASSLSGFGADTQYF. CDR3 coding DNA: TGTGCCAGCAGCTTAAGTGGGTTCGGGGCAGATACGCAGTATTTT.

This clonotype was observed a few times. The chain carries TRBV5-1 and TRBJ2-5; the D gene could be TRBD1 or TRBD2 (6 bases each). Germline V gene data show CDR1 as SGHRS and CDR2 as YFSETQ. The germline V and J ends were trimmed by 0 bases and 4 bases, with 10 bases remaining between them. The length of the CDR3 is 14 residues. The CDR3, as DNA: TGCGCCAGCAGCTTGGAGGGGGGTCGAGAGACCCAGTACTTC. This codes for CASSLEGGRETQYF.

This clonotype has a count of ten or more. V gene TRBV18 combines with J gene TRBJ2-7; 10 bases agree with TRBD1. This CDR3 has 14 residues. CDR1 is KGHSH, CDR2 LQKENI, per germline. The V segment lost 3 bases and the J segment 5 bases; nucleotides outside the gene matches: 4. CDR3 protein: CASSPGTGVNEQYF. The DNA for the CDR3 is TGTGCCAGCTCACCCGGGACAGGGGTTAACGAGCAGTACTTC.

This clonotype was recorded at least ten times. V usage is TRBV28 and J usage is TRBJ2-5; TRBD2 agrees at 7 bases. The CDR3 is 16 residues long. Germline V CDR1 and CDR2: MDHEN, SYDVKM. V lost 2 bases to trimming and J lost 6 bases; unmatched junction nucleotides: 12. The CDR3: CASSLPPGEGGQTQYF. The CDR3 region has the DNA TGTGCCAGCAGTTTACCCCCTGGGGAGGGAGGTCAGACCCAGTACTTC. Full variable domain (rest looked up from reference TRBV28 and TRBJ2-5): DVKVTQSSRYLVKRTGEKVFLECVQDMDHENMFWYRQDPGLGLRLIYFSYDVKMKEKGDIPEGYSVSREKKERFSLILESASTNQTSMYLCASSLPPGEGGQTQYFGPGTRLLVL.

The chain's CDR3 is CSALLLLGAYNEQFF. The CDR3, as DNA: TGCAGTGCCTTACTTTTATTAGGGGCCTACAATGAGCAGTTCTTC. The rearrangement joins TRBV20-1 to TRBJ2-1; tentative D call: TRBD1 (5 bases). V was clipped by 6 bases and J by 2 bases, with 17 bases between them. This CDR3 contains 15 residues. Germline values: CDR1 DFQATT, CDR2 SNEGSKA (reference sequence).

This clonotype was found a few times. This may come from a read error, since a much larger clone is one base off. The chain uses TRBV5-1 and TRBJ2-7, with unresolved D. The CDR3 is 14 amino acids. V was pared by 0 bases and J by 2 bases, with 9 bases between. Germline-derived CDR1 and CDR2 are SGHRS and YFSETQ. CDR3 bases: TGCGCCAGCAGCTTGGAGGCGGTCCCCTACGAGCAGTACTTC. It is translated as CASSLEAVPYEQYF.

The chain carries TRBV6-2 or TRBV6-3 and TRBJ2-3; D unresolved. The CDR3 sequence is 14 residues long. V was pared by 7 bases and J by 0 bases, with 11 bases between. The germline CDR1 and CDR2 sequences are MNHEY and SVGEGT. CDR3 loop: CASMGSPSTDTQYF. Written as DNA, the CDR3 is TGTGCCAGCATGGGCAGCCCTAGCACAGATACGCAGTATTTT.

V is TRBV5-4 and J is TRBJ2-1; TRBD2 matches at 11 bases. From germline, CDR1 is SGHNT and CDR2 YYREEE (reference sequence). After removal of 4 bases from V and 7 bases from J, the junction contained 4 bases not matched to a gene. CDR3 length: 14 residues. The CDR3 DNA sequence: TGTGCCAGCAGCGTAGCGGGAGGGCGGAATGAGCAGTTCTTC. It is translated as CASSVAGGRNEQFF.

In the case of this clonotype: With only one base between it and a far larger clone, this is likely a read error. The chain has TRBV28 and TRBJ1-1; 8 nucleotides line up with TRBD1. Unmatched junction bases numbered 15, after V lost 6 bases and J lost 6 bases. The CDR3 totals 16 residues. Germline loops: CDR1 MDHEN, CDR2 SYDVKM. This CDR3 reads CASSPRTGLRYAEAFF. DNA of the CDR3: TGTGCCAGCAGCCCCCGGACAGGGCTGAGATACGCTGAAGCTTTCTTT.

V usage is TRBV5-1 and J usage is TRBJ1-6; TRBD1 matches at 9 bases. The ends lost 3 bases at V and 10 bases at J; junction bases unmatched: 5. Germline V gene lookup returns CDR1 SGHRS and CDR2 YFSETQ. The CDR3 sequence is 14 residues long. Here the CDR3 DNA reads TGCGCCAGCAGCTGGACAGGGGAAGAGTCACCCCTCCACTTT. Translating gives CASSWTGEESPLHF.

This clonotype was recorded at least ten times. This CDR3 is CSVEGTGYEQYF. The CDR3 region has the DNA TGCAGCGTTGAAGGGACAGGGTACGAGCAGTACTTC. The J gene is TRBJ2-7, the V gene TRBV29-1; TRBD1 aligns across 8 bases. V lost 1 base to trimming and J lost 4 bases; unmatched junction nucleotides: 0. CDR3 length equals 12 residues. The germline V gene encodes CDR1 SQVTM and CDR2 ANQGSEA.

This clonotype was observed at least ten times. The chain combines TRBV6-1 with TRBJ2-1; 7 bases line up with TRBD1. V shed 7 bases and J 2 bases; nucleotides not matched to a gene: 11. The CDR3 is made up of 16 amino acids. The germline V gene encodes CDR1 MNHNS and CDR2 SASEGT. The CDR3 DNA is TGTGCCAGCAACATCTCCGGGACAGCTCCCTACAATGAGCAGTTCTTC. Translated, it gives CASNISGTAPYNEQFF.

This clonotype was recorded many times. The V gene is TRBV27, the J gene TRBJ2-7, with TRBD1 matching over 12 bases. The V gene's germline CDR1 is MNHEY and CDR2 SMNVEV (reference sequence). This CDR3 has 18 residues. V lost 2 bases, J lost 7 bases, and 15 bases stayed unmatched. The CDR3 sequence: CASSLRTGTGGFPVEQYF. The CDR3 DNA is TGTGCCAGCAGTTTACGGACCGGGACAGGGGGCTTCCCGGTGGAGCAGTACTTC.

The table lists this clonotype with many counts. The rearrangement uses TRBV28 and TRBJ2-7; D may be TRBD1 (6 bases). CDR3 size: 16 residues. The germline gives CDR1 MDHEN, CDR2 SYDVKM. CDR3 protein: CASSPLLSPLTGLNWV. The DNA of the CDR3 is TGTGCCAGCAGCCCCCTATTATCCCCCTTGACAGGTCTGAATTGGGTC.

A note on this clonotype: One end of the junction is discordant with germline, which a read error may explain. This chain connects TRBV7-9 to TRBJ2-7; 8 nucleotides match TRBD1. The CDR3 consists of 13 residues. Germline CDR1 is SEHNR and CDR2 is FQNEAQ (reference sequence). The CDR3 region is CACSLGQGHEQYF. CDR3 nucleotides: TGTGCCTGCAGCTTAGGACAGGGACACGAGCAGTACTTC.

This clonotype was seen at least ten times. The chain carries TRBV20-1 and TRBJ2-5, with 9 positions matching TRBD2. V gave up 4 bases and J gave up 4 bases; unmatched junction bases: 16. The CDR3 is 17 residues long. CDR1 is DFQATT and CDR2 is SNEGSKA in the germline V gene (reference sequence). The CDR3 loop is CSANGALSGSRRETQYF. The CDR3 bases are TGCAGTGCTAATGGGGCTCTTAGCGGGAGTCGTAGAGAGACCCAGTACTTC.

This clonotype was found a few times. This chain connects TRBV12-3 or TRBV12-4 to TRBJ2-6, with D tentatively TRBD1 (5 bases). The ends were cut back, 1 base at V and 0 bases at J, with 16 bases in the middle. The CDR3 runs 19 residues. This CDR3 is CASSLGSRAYRSGANVLTF. In DNA, the CDR3 is TGTGCCAGCAGTTTAGGGTCCAGGGCTTATCGCTCTGGGGCCAACGTCCTGACTTTC.

This clonotype turned up a few times. This chain links TRBV6-1 with TRBJ1-5; D not resolved. V was shortened by 5 bases and J by 8 bases, with 19 bases between the two germline ends. Germline assignment: CDR1 MNHNS and CDR2 SASEGT. This CDR3 has 15 residues. CDR3 sequence: CASSPDTPAGKPQHF. The CDR3 region has the DNA TGTGCCAGCAGTCCCGACACACCGGCGGGAAAGCCCCAGCATTTT.